This T cell receptor beta chain was sequenced during a study of CXCR3-negative and CXCR3-positive naive CD8 T cells. Study conclusions and caveats: Hydrophobicity was higher for TRB CDR3s found in CXCR3-positive naive cells than in CXCR3-negative naive cells. Relative to memory CD8+ cells, whose diversity was much lower, both naive subsets had comparably high diversity. Naive subsets had comparable surface CD5, so TRB CDR3 properties gauged TCR strength.

UMI labels and 5' RACE were used to prepare the TRB cDNA libraries. Following a re-call of the 5' RACE reads, TCRdb has one entry per CDR3 protein and lacks DNA. The table lists some 49,000 distinct CDR3 sequences. Germline V lookup: CDR1 DFQATT, CDR2 SNEGSKA (reference sequence). The CDR3 is 13 amino acids. On this clonotype: What it binds is unknown.

Sequencing was carried out using naive CXCR3- CD8+ T cells from blood. The subset denotes: CD45RO-CCR7+CD27+CD95- naive CD8+ T cells lacking CXCR3 (TNR3-). This sequence was found in a human donor in good health. Some clones in this sample may be carry-over from other donors' samples. V and J are TRBV20-1 and TRBJ2-1; the D gene TCRdb calls, TRBD1, cannot be checked with no DNA. This CDR3 reads CSAGGTGAGEQFF.